The rows below give T cell receptor beta chains drawn from one sample of a study of early T cells in non-severe SARS-CoV-2 infection. TCRdb re-called the 5' RACE reads with MiXCR, one entry per CDR3 protein. The table has tens of thousands of distinct CDR3 sequences, around 9% seen once; the top ten hold less than 25%. Sequencing was carried out using whole blood. The receptor source for this set is an adult who was a healthcare worker with PCR-confirmed SARS-CoV-2 infection or an uninfected control (not recorded which). Each CDR3 is given with its conserved first and last residue. Each record gives: clone size, V gene, J gene, D gene, CDR3 protein, CDR3 DNA. The D gene is left open where the match is weak. The size field is filled for only some rows; it gives once, few, many or a size class.

>few|TRBV7-2|TRBJ2-1|TRBD2
CASSLPSGGAGSANEQFF
TGTGCCAGCAGCTTGCCCAGCGGGGGGGCCGGATCGGCAAATGAGCAGTTCTTC
>many|TRBV12-3/TRBV12-4|TRBJ1-1|-
CASSLRRNTEAFF
TGTGCCAGCAGTTTAAGGAGGAACACTGAAGCTTTCTTT
>few|TRBV4-1|TRBJ1-1|-
CASSQKTGGTEAFF
TGCGCCAGCAGCCAAAAGACGGGCGGCACTGAAGCTTTCTTT
>many|TRBV4-1|TRBJ1-2|-
CASSQASAEGKYGYTF
TGCGCCAGCAGCCAAGCTTCGGCCGAAGGAAAATATGGCTACACCTTC
>few|TRBV5-1|TRBJ2-3|-
CASLAVVGGTDTQYF
TGCGCCAGCCTGGCGGTGGTCGGAGGGACAGATACGCAGTATTTT
>many|TRBV4-1|TRBJ1-1|-
CASSQEGGQWMNTEAFF
TGCGCCAGCAGCCAAGAAGGCGGACAGTGGATGAACACTGAAGCTTTCTTT
>-|TRBV19|TRBJ1-2|-
CASKEAHLNYGYTF
TGTGCCAGTAAAGAAGCTCACCTTAACTATGGCTACACCTTC
>few|TRBV12-3/TRBV12-4|TRBJ1-4|TRBD1
CASSTGQASTEKLFF
TGTGCCAGCAGTACAGGACAGGCGAGTACTGAAAAACTGTTTTTT
>few|TRBV18|TRBJ2-3|-
CASSQIARDTQYF
TGTGCCAGCTCCCAGATAGCCCGAGATACGCAGTATTTT
>many|TRBV5-1|TRBJ2-1|TRBD2
CASSLIAGVGNEQFF
TGCGCCAGCAGCCTTATAGCGGGGGTGGGGAATGAGCAGTTCTTC
>few|TRBV7-9|TRBJ1-2|TRBD1
CVSSSRGTGGARLDYGYTF
TGTGTCAGCAGTTCTCGCGGGACAGGGGGCGCGAGATTGGACTATGGCTACACCTTC
>few|TRBV7-9|TRBJ2-2|-
CASSLARGSTGELFF
TGTGCCAGCAGCTTAGCGAGGGGGAGCACCGGGGAGCTGTTTTTT
>-|TRBV11-2|TRBJ1-6|-
CASSLVQGGSPLHF
TGTGCCAGCAGCTTAGTGCAGGGCGGTTCACCCCTCCACTTT
>few|TRBV7-9|TRBJ2-3|-
CASSLSPASLDTDTQYF
TGTGCCAGCAGCTTATCCCCGGCTAGTCTGGATACAGATACGCAGTATTTT
>-|TRBV6-2/TRBV6-3|TRBJ1-2|-
CASSTDLAGYTF
TGTGCCAGCAGTACCGACTTAGCCGGCTACACCTTC
>-|TRBV3-1|TRBJ2-7|-
CASSLSGGDEQYF
TGTGCCAGCAGTCTAAGCGGCGGCGACGAGCAGTACTTC
>many|TRBV5-1|TRBJ1-6|-
CASSPRETYNSPLHF
TGCGCCAGCAGCCCGAGGGAGACCTATAATTCACCCCTCCACTTT
>-|TRBV10-3|TRBJ2-7|TRBD2
CAITSGLAGSYEQYF
TGTGCCATCACTTCGGGACTAGCGGGGTCCTACGAGCAGTACTTC
>many|TRBV12-3/TRBV12-4|TRBJ2-2|TRBD2
CASSWAGVNTGELFF
TGTGCCAGCAGTTGGGCGGGGGTGAACACCGGGGAGCTGTTTTTT
>many|TRBV7-6|TRBJ2-3|-
CASSLGPGRFLGTDTQYF
TGTGCCAGCAGCTTAGGCCCAGGCCGGTTTTTGGGCACAGATACGCAGTATTTT
>-|TRBV6-5|TRBJ1-1|-
CASSYSIQANTEAFF
TGTGCCAGCAGTTACTCGATTCAGGCAAACACTGAAGCTTTCTTT
>few|TRBV29-1|TRBJ1-1|TRBD1
CSAVGGGGQGAFTEAFF
TGCAGCGCTGTCGGTGGTGGAGGACAGGGGGCATTCACTGAAGCTTTCTTT
>-|TRBV4-2|TRBJ1-4|-
CASSQDRRLFF
TGTGCCAGCAGCCAAGACAGGAGACTGTTTTTT
>few|TRBV18|TRBJ1-4|TRBD1
CASSPGQGDEKLFF
TGTGCCAGCTCACCGGGACAGGGCGATGAAAAACTGTTTTTT
>few|TRBV7-2|TRBJ2-3|TRBD2
CASSLPAGTSDTQYF
TGTGCCAGCAGCTTACCAGCGGGGACGTCCGATACGCAGTATTTT
>many|TRBV3-1|TRBJ2-2|-
CASSQALPGELFF
TGTGCCAGCAGCCAAGCCCTGCCCGGGGAGCTGTTTTTT
>few|TRBV29-1|TRBJ2-5|TRBD1
CSVEEGQGTTQYF
TGCAGCGTTGAAGAGGGACAGGGAACGACCCAGTACTTC
>many|TRBV3-1|TRBJ2-2|-
CATRFLGGTGELFF
TGTGCCACCCGTTTCCTAGGGGGGACCGGGGAGCTGTTTTTT
>many|TRBV2|TRBJ1-1|TRBD1
CASSEAPPDRGAEAFF
TGTGCCAGCAGTGAAGCGCCCCCTGACAGGGGGGCCGAAGCTTTCTTT
>few|TRBV27|TRBJ2-7|TRBD1
CASGSDLGQAYEQYF
TGTGCCAGCGGTTCAGACCTAGGACAGGCCTACGAGCAGTACTTC
>-|TRBV25-1|TRBJ1-1|-
CVSSVIGRNTEAFF
TGTGTCAGCAGTGTTATAGGGAGGAACACTGAAGCTTTCTTT
>few|TRBV10-2|TRBJ2-4|-
CASSEGENIQYF
TGCGCCAGCAGTGAGGGAGAAAACATTCAGTACTTC
>-|TRBV5-5|TRBJ2-5|-
CASSHQTGETQYF
TGTGCCAGCAGTCATCAGACTGGGGAGACCCAGTACTTC
>few|TRBV27|TRBJ1-3|-
CASSPAGAGNTIYF
TGTGCCAGCAGTCCCGCAGGAGCAGGAAACACCATATATTTT
>many|TRBV2|TRBJ1-5|-
CASSGQGDQPQHF
TGTGCCAGCAGTGGGCAGGGCGATCAGCCCCAGCATTTT
>-|TRBV4-2|TRBJ2-7|-
CASSHPGRTYEQYF
TGTGCCAGCAGCCACCCGGGCCGCACCTACGAGCAGTACTTC
>-|TRBV6-7|TRBJ2-3|-
CASSSCAPTDTQYF
TGTGCCAGCAGTTCCTGTGCTCCCACAGATACGCAGTATTTT
>-|TRBV18|TRBJ1-1|-
CASSPSSGTEAFF
TGTGCCAGCTCACCTTCCAGTGGCACTGAAGCTTTCTTT
>few|TRBV7-6|TRBJ2-2|-
CASSSRDVPKLFF
TGTGCCAGCAGCTCCAGGGACGTTCCCAAGCTGTTTTTT
>-|TRBV4-1|TRBJ2-1|-
CASSPRAARGQFF
TGCGCCAGCAGCCCACGGGCCGCGAGGGGGCAGTTCTTC